This passage covers 19 T cell receptor beta chains from one sample sequenced in a study of post-analysis software for immune sequencing data. These receptors have no known antigen. Whole-study findings and limits: The study found TRBV5-6, TRBV5-1 and TRBV20-1 among 5 or 6 TRBV segments more frequent in patients than controls.

Unique molecular identifiers were built into the TCR beta cDNA libraries. TCRdb ran MiXCR on the PCR reads and lists one entry per CDR3 protein. The data contain 740,000 or so distinct CDR3 sequences, about 53% of them singletons. The material sequenced was blood. The receptors derive from a girl aged 5-17 years with multiple sclerosis.

This chain links TRBV29-1 with TRBJ2-1, with TRBD2 identical over 7 bases. The CDR3 is 15 residues long. Germline loops: CDR1 SQVTM, CDR2 ANQGSEA. With V trimmed by 5 bases and J by 0 bases, 7 bases remained unmatched. CDR3 region: CSVRPGGSSYNEQFF. CDR3 nucleotides: TGCAGCGTTCGCCCCGGGGGGAGCTCCTACAATGAGCAGTTCTTC.

V is TRBV20-1 and J is TRBJ1-6; possibly TRBD1 for D (5 bases). Trimming took off 3 bases at V and 4 bases at J, with 13 bases between the two ends. The CDR3 length is 15 residues. The germline CDR1 and CDR2 sequences are DFQATT and SNEGSKA (reference sequence). The CDR3 coding sequence is TGCAGTGCTAGTTTCAGGGAAGGGTATAATTCACCCCTCCACTTT. Translation gives CSASFREGYNSPLHF.

In nucleotides, the CDR3 is TGTGCCAGCAGCTTAGTCGCTGGGGCGTCGAGGGATGGCTACACCTTC. Translating gives CASSLVAGASRDGYTF. The chain combines TRBV7-2 with TRBJ1-2, with D maybe TRBD1 (5 bases). The CDR3 is 16 residues long. V shed 1 base and J shed 6 bases, with 18 bases lying between them. The germline gives CDR1 SGHTA, CDR2 FQGNSA.

Turning to this clonotype: A read error may produce the germline difference seen at one junction end. This chain links TRBV10-3 with TRBJ2-7; D tentatively fits TRBD1 or TRBD2 (5 bases each). This CDR3 has 14 amino acids. Germline-derived CDR1 and CDR2 are ENHRY and SYGVKD. The CDR3 loop reads CATQPGRISYEQYF. CDR3 coding DNA: TGTGCCACCCAACCGGGACGGATTTCCTACGAGCAGTATTTC.

The rearrangement links TRBV6-6 to TRBJ2-5; D is unresolved. There are 12 residues in the CDR3. The V gene's germline CDR1 is MNHNY and CDR2 SVGAGI (reference sequence). Trimming took off 5 bases at V and 2 bases at J, with 6 bases between the two ends. CDR3 sequence reads: CASSGDQETQYF. The CDR3 DNA is TGTGCCAGCAGTGGGGATCAAGAGACCCAGTACTTC.

The chain has TRBV7-8 and TRBJ2-3, with D possibly being TRBD2 (5 bases). V was shortened by 4 bases and J by 3 bases, with 14 bases between the two germline ends. The CDR3 is 15 residues long. Per germline, CDR1 SGHVS and CDR2 FQNEAQ. In DNA form, the CDR3 reads TGTGCCAGCAGCTCTAAATTAGCGACGACAGATACGCAGTATTTT. It is translated as CASSSKLATTDTQYF.

The gene calls are TRBV6-6 and TRBJ2-3; TRBD2 matches 13 bases. The CDR3 length is 17 residues. CDR1 MNHNY and CDR2 SVGAGI come from the germline V gene (reference sequence). J gave up 1 base and V 6 bases, and 7 bases lay outside the gene matches. CDR3 sequence reads: CASSLGTSGGGTDTQYF. The CDR3 DNA sequence: TGTGCCAGCAGCCTTGGAACTAGCGGGGGGGGCACAGATACGCAGTATTTT.

This clonotype was seen a single time. The chain combines TRBV9 with TRBJ1-2, with a tentative D call TRBD1 (6 bases). Trimming shortened V by 6 bases and J by 1 base, and 16 bases separated the two germline ends. Germline V gene sequence: CDR1 SGDLS, CDR2 YYNGEE. The CDR3 is 15 amino acids. The CDR3 coding sequence is TGTGCCAGCACAGGACAGCTTGGGGGTAACTATGGCTACACCTTC. Its translation: CASTGQLGGNYGYTF.

This clonotype was counted ten times or more. The chain recombines TRBV29-1 with TRBJ2-5; either TRBD1 or TRBD2 may fit D (5 bases each). CDR1 SQVTM and CDR2 ANQGSEA come from the germline V gene. The CDR3 is 13 amino acids. The ends were cut back, 7 bases at V and 4 bases at J, with 16 bases in the middle. As DNA, the CDR3 is TGCAGCGGCGAGAGGGGAATCGGAGAGACCCAGTACTTC. Protein: CSGERGIGETQYF.

This clonotype was picked up a small number of times. The chain employs TRBV5-5 and TRBJ2-5; D gene unclear. V was clipped by 2 bases and J by 11 bases, with 13 bases between them. Germline lookup yields CDR1 SGHKS and CDR2 YYEKEE (reference sequence). This CDR3 region has 12 residues. CDR3 DNA: TGTGCCAGCAGCTTCCCTATGAGTGAGCAGTACTTC. This translates into CASSFPMSEQYF.

J is TRBJ2-1 and V is TRBV7-8; TRBD2 matches 7 bases. The CDR3 runs to 17 residues. Trimming cost V 5 bases and J 8 bases; bases outside gene matches: 18. Germline V gene lookup returns CDR1 SGHVS and CDR2 FQNEAQ. The CDR3 DNA follows: TGTGCCAGCAGCAACCTCGACGGAGGACTAGGTCGTGATGAGCAGTTCTTC. Translated: CASSNLDGGLGRDEQFF.

This sequence joins TRBV7-9 and TRBJ2-5; D is uncertain. The CDR3 length is 15 residues. The V end lost 1 base, the J end lost 5 bases, and 14 bases lay between the germline ends. Germline CDR1 SEHNR, CDR2 FQNEAQ (reference sequence). The CDR3 DNA reads as TGTGCCAGCAGCTTAGATTCATACAGAACGGAGACCCAGTACTTC. It specifies CASSLDSYRTETQYF.

This chain joins TRBV5-6 and TRBJ2-1; 12 nucleotides match TRBD2. Germline V gene sequence: CDR1 SGHDT, CDR2 YYEEEE. This CDR3 has 15 amino acids. The ends lost 5 bases at V and 6 bases at J; junction bases unmatched: 6. CDR3 nucleotide sequence: TGTGCCAGCAGTAAGGGACTAGCGGGCCCCAATGAGCAGTTCTTC. Amino acid sequence: CASSKGLAGPNEQFF.

A few counts support this clonotype. The rearrangement uses TRBV29-1 and TRBJ2-4; D gene unclear. V shed 4 bases and J shed 2 bases, with 9 bases lying between them. The CDR3 extends over 13 amino acids. Germline loops: CDR1 SQVTM, CDR2 ANQGSEA. As DNA, the CDR3 is TGCAGCGTTGCAGGCAGGACCAAAAACATTCAGTACTTC. Its protein product is CSVAGRTKNIQYF.

Only a few counts were recorded for this clonotype. The CDR3 here is CASSHGRDYGYTF. DNA of the CDR3: TGTGCCAGCAGCCACGGACGGGACTATGGCTACACCTTC. The rearrangement uses TRBV3-1 and TRBJ1-2; D gene uncertain. Trimming removed 3 bases at V and 3 bases at J, with 8 bases between. The CDR3 runs to 13 residues. The germline gives CDR1 LGHDT, CDR2 YNNKEL (reference sequence).

This clonotype was found a few times. The chain carries TRBV11-1 and TRBJ2-5, with 10 bases aligning to TRBD2. The V segment lost 6 bases and the J segment 11 bases; nucleotides outside the gene matches: 15. Germline CDR1 reads SGHAT; CDR2 reads FQDESV (reference sequence). The CDR3 is 15 amino acids. CDR3 residues: CASSITSGNFHEQYF. CDR3 sequence (DNA): TGTGCCAGCAGTATCACTAGCGGGAACTTCCATGAGCAGTACTTC.

The V gene is TRBV24-1, the J gene TRBJ2-1; 14 bases align to TRBD2. The ends lost 3 bases at V and 8 bases at J; junction bases unmatched: 11. Germline V gene sequence: CDR1 KGHDR, CDR2 SFDVKD. CDR3 size: 18 residues. CDR3 nucleotides: TGTGCCACCAGTGATGGGACTAGCGGGAGCCTGGATGGGCATGAGCAGTTCTTC. Amino acids: CATSDGTSGSLDGHEQFF.

The CDR3 sequence: CAISEPGQLSTDTQYF. CDR3 nucleotide sequence: TGTGCCATCAGTGAGCCGGGACAGCTAAGCACAGATACGCAGTATTTT. The genes are TRBV10-3 and TRBJ2-3; 7 nucleotides match TRBD1. The V gene end was trimmed by 2 bases and the J gene end by 0 bases; junction bases not matched to a gene: 5. Germline assignment: CDR1 ENHRY and CDR2 SYGVKD. This CDR3 spans 16 amino acids.

The V and J genes are TRBV20-1 and TRBJ2-5; D perhaps matches TRBD1 (5 bases). The J call may not be correct, given that the DNA end is closer to TRBJ2-7. From germline, CDR1 is DFQATT and CDR2 SNEGSKA (reference sequence). The CDR3 length is 13 residues. CDR3 sequence reads: CSARPGLRGEQYF. CDR3 DNA: TGCAGTGCTAGACCAGGGTTAAGGGGCGAGCAGTACTTC.